The T cell receptor beta chain described here comes from a study of T cell responses to AZD1222 COVID-19 vaccine. A remark on this clone: Its antigen is undetermined.

CDR1 and CDR2 (germline): LGHDT, YNNKEL (reference sequence). Trimming cost V 3 bases and J 1 base, with 12 bases left between them. The CDR3 is made up of 15 amino acids. Points from the study as a whole: Repertoire sampling was restricted to post-peak T cell response timepoints. Females made up more of the donors, who were largely white British, and clonal diversity may have come out too low. Among spike-specific TCRs, nearly half reportedly target unmutated variant regions.

Profiled with immunoSEQ multiplex PCR; TCRdb holds only in-frame clones, not every one. The sample gives around 58,000 clones, around 80% of which show up once; roughly 10% is in the top ten. The chain employs TRBV3-1 (or the pseudogene TRBV3-2) and TRBJ1-1, with D uncertain. Sample: peripheral blood, taken on day 0 of AZD1222 vaccination. The sequence derives from an adult in good health. DNA for the CDR3: TGTGCCAGCAGCCATTATAGACAAGAGAACACTGAAGCTTTCTTT. As protein: CASSHYRQENTEAFF.